These 17 T cell receptor beta chains were all obtained from the same sample, sequenced in a study of blood T cell repertoires in COVID-19. TCRdb's table, derived via immunoSEQ multiplex PCR, lists solely in-frame clones and lacks some. The sample records 410,000 or so clones, about nine tenths being singletons. The specimen was peripheral blood. The receptors here all came from a middle-aged woman with COVID-19, enrolled during active disease.

The chain recombines TRBV10-3 with TRBJ1-4; D is ambiguous. Per germline, CDR1 ENHRY and CDR2 SYGVKD. V dropped 2 bases and J dropped 8 bases, with 12 bases sitting between them. The CDR3 is 14 residues long. The CDR3 DNA follows: TGTGCCATCAGTGAGACCCCGCGGTGGGAAAAACTGTTTTTT. Encoded protein: CAISETPRWEKLFF.

The chain recombines TRBV11-2 with TRBJ2-7; 8 bases match TRBD2. Per the germline V gene, CDR1 is SGHAT and CDR2 is FQNNGV. The J segment lost 0 bases and the V segment lost 3 bases, leaving 1 base of the junction unmatched. This CDR3 is 14 amino acids long. The CDR3 sequence: CASSLGTSSYEQYF. The CDR3 DNA follows: TGTGCCAGCAGCTTGGGGACTAGCTCCTACGAGCAGTACTTC.

The chain links TRBV11-2 to TRBJ2-2, with D uncertain. V lost 1 base, J lost 7 bases, and 13 bases lay in between. CDR1 SGHAT and CDR2 FQNNGV come from the germline V gene. The CDR3 consists of 15 residues. In DNA, the CDR3 is TGTGCCAGCAGCTTAGGACTTCCTGGATTCGGGGAGCTGTTTTTT. It codes for CASSLGLPGFGELFF.

The genes are TRBV7-2 and TRBJ1-2; 8 nucleotides line up with TRBD1. Germline V lookup: CDR1 SGHTA, CDR2 FQGNSA. CDR3 length equals 15 residues. Unmatched junction bases numbered 7, after V lost 5 bases and J lost 2 bases. CDR3 sequence reads: CASSLNRGMNYGYTF. The CDR3 DNA reads as TGTGCCAGCAGCCTGAACAGGGGGATGAACTATGGCTACACCTTC.

This clone came up a few times. The rearrangement links TRBV3-1 (or the pseudogene TRBV3-2) to TRBJ1-2; D possibly corresponds to TRBD1 (5 bases). The CDR3 covers 11 residues. V shed 8 bases and J shed 3 bases, with 7 bases lying between them. Germline V gene data show CDR1 as LGHDT and CDR2 as YNNKEL (reference sequence). CDR3 bases: TGTGCCAGCGGAGGGGACTATGGCTACACCTTC. Encoded protein: CASGGDYGYTF.

This chain links TRBV7-4 with TRBJ2-5; D uncertain. Germline assignment: CDR1 SGHVT and CDR2 SQSDAQ. The CDR3 loop spans 12 amino acids. Trimming pared 3 bases from V and 4 bases from J, leaving 6 bases between. CDR3 nucleotides: TGTGCCAGCAGCTTCAAATCAGAGACCCAGTACTTC. Protein product: CASSFKSETQYF.

This clone has only one observation. The rearrangement links TRBV7-2 to TRBJ2-2; D might be TRBD1 (6 bases). V was trimmed by 2 bases and J by 0 bases, leaving 10 bases between them. The CDR3 runs 16 residues. The germline V gene has CDR1 SGHTA and CDR2 FQGNSA. The DNA of the CDR3 is TGTGCCAGCAGCTTAAGTACAGGGTCGAACACCGGGGAGCTGTTTTTT. Protein product: CASSLSTGSNTGELFF.

The chain carries TRBV28 and TRBJ1-1; D call uncertain. The CDR3 extends over 14 amino acids. Germline CDR1 MDHEN, CDR2 SYDVKM. The germline V and J ends were trimmed by 3 bases and 0 bases, with 8 bases remaining between them. In nucleotides, the CDR3 is TGTGCCAGCAGTTTTATGCAGATGAACACTGAAGCTTTCTTT. It encodes CASSFMQMNTEAFF.

This clone was seen a single time. The rearrangement uses TRBV27 and TRBJ2-2, with a weak D call TRBD2 (5 bases). The length of the CDR3 is 13 residues. V was trimmed by 5 bases and J by 5 bases, leaving 9 bases between them. The germline V gene has CDR1 MNHEY and CDR2 SMNVEV (reference sequence). The CDR3 reads CASSRLATGELFF. DNA for the CDR3: TGTGCCAGCAGTCGGCTAGCAACCGGGGAGCTGTTTTTT.

The chain joins TRBV5-1 to TRBJ1-2; TRBD1 matches 8 bases. The germline V gene encodes CDR1 SGHRS and CDR2 YFSETQ. The CDR3 runs to 16 residues. The J segment lost 5 bases and the V segment lost 0 bases, leaving 9 bases of the junction unmatched. As DNA, the CDR3 is TGCGCCAGCAGCTTGGTTTCCCAGGGGGCGGGGTATGGCTACACCTTC. Translation: CASSLVSQGAGYGYTF.

The chain combines TRBV3-1 (or the pseudogene TRBV3-2) with TRBJ2-3, with 15 bases that match TRBD2. V trimming: 4 bases; J trimming: 6 bases; junction bases outside the gene matches: 8. Looked up from germline, CDR1 is LGHDT and CDR2 is YNNKEL (reference sequence). The CDR3 is 17 residues long. The DNA for the CDR3 is TGTGCCAGCAGCCCAGGACTAGCGGGGGGGCTAGGGGATACGCAGTATTTT. Encoded protein: CASSPGLAGGLGDTQYF.

The rearrangement links TRBV9 to TRBJ1-5; no firm D call. Trimming shortened V by 3 bases and J by 0 bases, and 7 bases separated the two germline ends. The germline V gene has CDR1 SGDLS and CDR2 YYNGEE. This CDR3 comprises 14 residues. DNA for the CDR3: TGTGCCAGCAGCGCGAGCTATAGCAATCAGCCCCAGCATTTT. It encodes CASSASYSNQPQHF.

The rearrangement uses TRBV5-1 and TRBJ1-1; 8 bases agree with TRBD1. The CDR3 contains 17 residues. CDR1 SGHRS and CDR2 YFSETQ come from the germline V gene. V was clipped by 7 bases and J by 0 bases; unmatched bases: 14. The CDR3 DNA is TGCGCCAGCCGCAAGACCCCGGACAGGGCCATGAACACTGAAGCTTTCTTT. Protein sequence: CASRKTPDRAMNTEAFF.

Comment on this clone: At one end, the junction sequence differs from germline, possibly due to a read error. This chain uses TRBV28 with TRBJ2-7; 10 bases are shared with TRBD1. Germline-derived CDR1 and CDR2 are MDHEN and SYDVKM. The CDR3 totals 12 residues. The CDR3 region has the DNA TGTGCCAGCAGTCCCTCCGGCGGGACAGGGGACTTC. Its protein is CASSPSGGTGDF.

This clone appeared a single time. V usage is TRBV2 and J usage is TRBJ1-2; TRBD1 is a possible D gene (5 bases). The CDR3 has 13 amino acids. Trimming removed 6 bases at V and 5 bases at J, with 13 bases between. Germline CDR1 is SNHLY and CDR2 is FYNNEI. CDR3 amino acids: CASRYRPNYGYTF. The CDR3 nucleotides read TGTGCCAGCAGGTACAGGCCCAATTATGGCTACACCTTC.

The chain uses TRBV7-9 and TRBJ2-2; D call uncertain. V shed 3 bases and J shed 6 bases, with 14 bases lying between them. Germline loops: CDR1 SEHNR, CDR2 FQNEAQ (reference sequence). The CDR3 extends over 15 amino acids. DNA of the CDR3: TGTGCCAGCAGCTTGGCAGCGTCGGTATCCGGGGAGCTGTTTTTT. Translated, it gives CASSLAASVSGELFF.

V usage is TRBV27 and J usage is TRBJ2-2; 9 nucleotides match TRBD1. The CDR3 is 14 residues long. Germline assignment: CDR1 MNHEY and CDR2 SMNVEV (reference sequence). V lost 6 bases to trimming and J lost 3 bases; unmatched junction nucleotides: 2. The CDR3 sequence is CASRGQGYTGELFF. The CDR3 DNA reads as TGTGCCAGCAGAGGACAGGGGTACACCGGGGAGCTGTTTTTT.